Below, one T cell receptor (beta chain) is given with its context. The antigen it recognizes is unknown. No clone much larger than this one lies a single base away; base qualities are absent. This specimen belongs to a study of neoadjuvant nivolumab and ipilimumab in lung cancer (dated by TCRdb to 2020 to 2022). Describing the broader study: In the NEOSTAR trial, nivolumab was administered intravenously at 3 mg/kg on days 1, 15 and 29, and the combination arm also received ipilimumab 1 mg/kg on day 1 only. The trial treated 44 patients with operable NSCLC: some 23 were randomized to nivolumab monotherapy and some 20 to nivolumab plus ipilimumab. The primary endpoint of the trial was the rate of major pathologic response (MPR) in the intention-to-treat population of each study arm. Matched pretherapy and resected tumor pairs were analyzed for seven patients: four treated with nivolumab and three with nivolumab plus ipilimumab. The study compared TCR repertoires in pretherapy (baseline) peripheral blood with TCR repertoires in tumors resected at surgery following neoadjuvant immune checkpoint blockade. Points the paper makes about the study in general: No significant correlation was found between TCR clonality and pathologic tumor regression, and only one major-pathologic-response sample was available for the clonality analysis. Richness in tumors resected after neoadjuvant therapy showed a positive correlation with pretherapy blood TCR richness (Spearman R ≈ 0.87). Compared with tumor-adjacent uninvolved lung, resected tumors had greater TCR richness and clonality, and increases showed up in more of the dual-therapy-treated tumors. From pretherapy to surgery, tumor T-cell richness and clonality went up in three of three dual-therapy tumors, versus only two of four nivolumab-treated tumors. A small number of samples underwent TCR sequencing.

Reading the label with the study, this specimen's time point is: pretherapy, before neoadjuvant immune checkpoint inhibitors. Samples were obtained from the phase 2 randomized NEOSTAR trial, in which neoadjuvant nivolumab or nivolumab plus ipilimumab followed by surgery was tested in operable NSCLC. The germline V gene provides CDR1 MNHEY and CDR2 SVGAGI. Cut back by 6 bases and 0 bases, the V and J ends lie 14 bases apart. Measured from the cysteine to the phenylalanine, the CDR3 is 15 residues long. The retained sequence is limited to the CDR3, 45 bases, with the frame set at the first base. The library was generated by the immunoSEQ multiplex PCR assay. The authors' analysis ran thus. Repertoires were summarized by richness and clonality, and significantly expanded and contracted clones were identified between pre- and post-therapy samples. TCRdb obtained this table from immuneACCESS and retained in-frame rearrangements with V and J assigned. These tables miss some clones; where compared with another copy, unresolved V genes account for less than half of the shortfall, and the remainder is unexplained. V, J and clone size are those of that table, while D and trimming were read from the DNA. The sample records 40,000 or so clones, roughly 89% of which are singletons. Of the sample, approximately 3.3% is held by the ten largest clones.

The chain employs TRBV6-5 and TRBJ1-1, with the D segment identity uncertain. This clonotype originated in an adult with non-small cell lung cancer. Sequences were derived from peripheral blood, sampled before neoadjuvant nivolumab, alone or with ipilimumab. The bases read TGTGCCAGCAGGACCCCCTTGGGTATGAACACTGAAGCTTTCTTT. Its protein is CASRTPLGMNTEAFF.